This T cell receptor beta chain was captured in a study of blood T cell repertoires in COVID-19. Study-level background: PBMCs, B-cell-depleted T cells, or T cells provided the cDNA or gDNA that made up the material.

V lost 1 base and J 7 bases, leaving 12 bases between the germline ends. The CDR3 is 14 amino acids. Germline loops: CDR1 SGHRS, CDR2 YFSETQ. Original methodology: Amplification from reference gene primers served as the basis for estimated nucleated cell counts. The repertoire was sequenced with immunoSEQ multiplex PCR; TCRdb's copy has only in-frame clones and lacks some. The V and J calls and clone size come from that table; D and trimming were worked out from the DNA. This table holds 130,000 or so clones, about 80% found once. The sequence derives from a woman aged 60 to 75 with acute or convalescent COVID-19. This chain joins TRBV5-1 and TRBJ1-5; no reliable D call. Sequencing used peripheral blood. The CDR3 sequence: CASSLSPERQPQHF. The CDR3 DNA is TGCGCCAGCAGCTTGAGCCCTGAGAGGCAGCCCCAGCATTTT.